Each of the 6 T cell receptor beta chains below was sequenced from the same sample in a study of cytomegalovirus exposure and HLA in healthy donors (dated by TCRdb to 2016 to 2017). The library was made by the immunoSEQ multiplex PCR assay. The multiplex PCR relied on a mix of 60 forward primers for TCR Vbeta segments and 13 reverse primers for TCR Jbeta segments. TCRdb provides this immuneACCESS table in a form limited to in-frame rearrangements. Some clones are lacking; in checked studies, under half of them reflect an unresolved V gene, and why the rest are absent is not known. The sample table records around 100,000 clones; less than 80% of these occur just once. 2.2% of the sample goes to the ten largest clones. The sequenced sample consisted of PBMCs. All receptors derive from a woman aged 25 to 39 in good health and CMV-seronegative.

The chain couples TRBV5-1 to TRBJ2-1; 7 bases agree with TRBD2. V lost 1 base and J lost 5; bases outside the gene matches: 9. CDR1 SGHRS and CDR2 YFSETQ come from the germline V gene. CDR3 length: 16 residues. CDR3 residues: CASSLTGREWDNEQFF. CDR3 nucleotide sequence: TGCGCCAGCAGCTTGACCGGGCGGGAGTGGGACAATGAGCAGTTCTTC.

V gene TRBV5-1 combines with J gene TRBJ1-2; 7 nucleotides align to TRBD1. The CDR3 is made up of 14 amino acids. V shed 0 bases and J 3 bases; nucleotides not matched to a gene: 2. Germline assignment: CDR1 SGHRS and CDR2 YFSETQ. CDR3 protein: CASSLDDRDYGYTF. CDR3 nucleotide sequence: TGCGCCAGCAGCTTGGATGACAGGGACTATGGCTACACCTTC.

The chain recombines TRBV2 with TRBJ2-7; 9 positions match TRBD2. Germline CDR1 reads SNHLY; CDR2 reads FYNNEI. CDR3 length: 15 amino acids. Trimming at V came to 3 bases and at J to 0 bases, leaving 3 bases not matched to a gene. CDR3 residues: CASSDRSGSSYEQYF. For the CDR3, the DNA is TGTGCCAGCAGTGATCGTAGCGGGAGCTCCTACGAGCAGTACTTC.

The V gene is TRBV5-8, the J gene TRBJ2-1, with a possible D match to TRBD1 (5 bases). Trimming stripped 0 bases from V and 4 bases from J, with 5 bases between. Per the germline V gene, CDR1 is SGHTS and CDR2 is YDEGEE. This CDR3 comprises 13 residues. Here the CDR3 reads CASSLGQYNEQFF. CDR3 DNA: TGTGCCAGCAGCTTGGGACAGTACAATGAGCAGTTCTTC.

This clone was observed a few times. The chain is built from TRBV29-1 and TRBJ1-1; D is possibly TRBD1 (5 bases). This CDR3 is 14 amino acids long. Per germline, CDR1 SQVTM and CDR2 ANQGSEA. Trimming left V 2 bases short and J 1 base short, with 11 bases between. The DNA for the CDR3 is TGCAGCGTTGAACGGACACTTAGGAACACTGAAGCTTTCTTT. Translated: CSVERTLRNTEAFF.

The chain carries TRBV7-9 and TRBJ2-7; 8 bases are shared with TRBD1. This CDR3 region has 14 residues. The germline V gene encodes CDR1 SEHNR and CDR2 FQNEAQ (reference sequence). The ends lost 5 bases at V and 4 bases at J; junction bases unmatched: 7. CDR3 loop: CASSRTGNQYEQYF. The CDR3 DNA reads TGTGCCAGCAGCCGGACAGGGAATCAGTACGAGCAGTACTTC.